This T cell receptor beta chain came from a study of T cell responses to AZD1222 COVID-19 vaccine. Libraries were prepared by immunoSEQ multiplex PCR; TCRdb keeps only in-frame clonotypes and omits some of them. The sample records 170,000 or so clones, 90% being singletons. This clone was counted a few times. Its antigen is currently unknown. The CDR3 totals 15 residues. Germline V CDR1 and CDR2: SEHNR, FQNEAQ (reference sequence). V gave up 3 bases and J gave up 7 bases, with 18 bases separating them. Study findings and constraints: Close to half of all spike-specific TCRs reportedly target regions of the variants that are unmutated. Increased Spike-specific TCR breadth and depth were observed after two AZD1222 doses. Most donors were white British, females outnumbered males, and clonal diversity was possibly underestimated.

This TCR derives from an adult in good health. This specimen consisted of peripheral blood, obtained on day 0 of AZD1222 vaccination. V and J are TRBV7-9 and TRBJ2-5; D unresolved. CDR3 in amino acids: CASSFDTSNLGTQYF. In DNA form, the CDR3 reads TGTGCCAGCAGCTTTGATACCTCCAATCTAGGGACCCAGTACTTC.